The source of this T cell receptor beta chain is a study of blood T cells in healthy people across ages. Overall study results and limits: Older age coincided with a roughly linear decline in TCR beta diversity per million T cells.

Every donor gave ten milliliters of peripheral blood. As regards this clonotype: Its antigen remains unknown.

Losses at the gene ends were 5 bases for V and 0 bases for J; bases not matched to a gene: 3. The CDR3 has 15 amino acids. From germline, CDR1 is MNHEY and CDR2 SMNVEV (reference sequence). Primed by a sample-barcoded 5' primer and a J-beta primer mix, a second PCR proceeded for 7 to 11 cycles. Sequencing recovered at least 3 million CDR3-containing paired-end reads from each sample. TCRdb redid the calling of the 5' RACE reads with MiXCR, one entry per CDR3 protein. The table includes 720,000 or so distinct CDR3 sequences, approximately 40% detected once. The receptor's source is an elderly man in good health. Sequenced sample: blood. The gene calls are TRBV27 and TRBJ2-1, with 8 bases lining up with TRBD1. The CDR3 here is CASSRTGNSYNEQFF. The CDR3 bases are TGTGCCAGCAGTCGGACAGGGAACTCCTACAATGAGCAGTTCTTC.